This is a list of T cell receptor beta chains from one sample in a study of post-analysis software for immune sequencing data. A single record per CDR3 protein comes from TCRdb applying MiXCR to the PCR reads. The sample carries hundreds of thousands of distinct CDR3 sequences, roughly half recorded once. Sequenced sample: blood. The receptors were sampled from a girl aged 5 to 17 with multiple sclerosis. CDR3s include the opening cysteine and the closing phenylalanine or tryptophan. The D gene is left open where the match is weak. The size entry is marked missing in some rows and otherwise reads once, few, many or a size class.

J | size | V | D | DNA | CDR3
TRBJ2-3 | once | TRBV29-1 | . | TGCAGCGCCTCTTGGGGGAATACGCAGTATTTT | CSASWGNTQYF
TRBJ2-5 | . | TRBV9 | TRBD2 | TGTGCCAGCAGCGTAGACCCTAGCGGGGGTGTCCAAGAGACCCAGTACTTC | CASSVDPSGGVQETQYF
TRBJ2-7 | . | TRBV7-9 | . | TGTGCCAGCAGCTTAGGAATCCACTACGAGCAGTACTTC | CASSLGIHYEQYF
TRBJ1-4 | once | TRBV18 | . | TGTGCCAGCTCACCGAAAGAAAAACTGTTTTTT | CASSPKEKLFF
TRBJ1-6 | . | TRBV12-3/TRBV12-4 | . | TGTGCCAGCAGTTCCGAAGCAGCTTCACCCCTCCACTTT | CASSSEAASPLHF
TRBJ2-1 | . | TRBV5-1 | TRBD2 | TGCGCCAGCAGCTCCAAGGGACTAGCGAGTAACAATGGGCAGTTCTTC | CASSSKGLASNNGQFF
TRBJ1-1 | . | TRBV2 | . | TGTGCCAGCAGTGAAGACAGGAACACTGAAGCTTTCTTT | CASSEDRNTEAFF
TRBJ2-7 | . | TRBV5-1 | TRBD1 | TGCGCCAGCAGCTTGAGGGGGCGGGTCGTCTACGAGCAGTACTTC | CASSLRGRVVYEQYF
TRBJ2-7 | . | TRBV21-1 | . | TGTGCCAGCAGCAAAGTAAGTGGGAACGGCTCCTACGAGCAGTACTTC | CASSKVSGNGSYEQYF
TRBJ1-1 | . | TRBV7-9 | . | TGTGCCAGCAGCTACCGTTCCGAACAGGGAGGTTCTGAAGCTTTCTTT | CASSYRSEQGGSEAFF
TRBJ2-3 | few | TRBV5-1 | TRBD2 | TGCGCCAGCAGCTTGCTGGTAGCGGGTCCCACAGATACGCAGTATTTT | CASSLLVAGPTDTQYF
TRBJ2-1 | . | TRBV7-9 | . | TGTGCCAGCAGCTTCCTAGCCCCCCCCGATGAGCAGTTCTTC | CASSFLAPPDEQFF
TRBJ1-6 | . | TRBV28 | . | TGTGCCAGCAGTTTCAGGTTTAATTCACCCCTCCACTTT | CASSFRFNSPLHF
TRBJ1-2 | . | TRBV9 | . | TGTGCCAGCAGCGGCCTGACGGGGGGCTACACCTTC | CASSGLTGGYTF
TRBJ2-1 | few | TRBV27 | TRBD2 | TGTGCCAGCAGTACCAATTTGGGACTAGCGGCACTACCTGGCGGCAATGAGCAGTTCTTC | CASSTNLGLAALPGGNEQFF
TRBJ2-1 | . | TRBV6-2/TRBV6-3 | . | TGTGCCAGCACTGGCCAGGGGAGGAACAATGAGCAGTTCTTC | CASTGQGRNNEQFF
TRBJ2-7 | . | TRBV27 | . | TGTGCCAGCAGTTTTTTGGGGCCCTCCTACGAGCAGTACTTC | CASSFLGPSYEQYF
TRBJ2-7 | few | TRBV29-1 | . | TGCAGCGTTGATCGACAGTTCCCCTACAATGAGCAGTACTTC | CSVDRQFPYNEQYF
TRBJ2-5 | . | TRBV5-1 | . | TGCGCCAGCAGCTTGTCGGCGGGGATCCAAGAGACCCAGTACTTC | CASSLSAGIQETQYF
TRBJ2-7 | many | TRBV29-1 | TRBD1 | TGCAGCGTTCGACAGGGGTCCTACGAGCAGTACTTC | CSVRQGSYEQYF
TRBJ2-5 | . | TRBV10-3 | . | TGTGCCATCCGGGAAGAGACCCAGTACTTC | CAIREETQYF
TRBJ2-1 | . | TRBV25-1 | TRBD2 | TGTGCCAGCAGTGAATACGGACTAGCGGGGGGGAGCAATGAGCAGTTCTTC | CASSEYGLAGGSNEQFF
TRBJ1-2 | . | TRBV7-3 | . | TGTGCCAGCAGCCTAATGGGGGCAGGCTATGGCTACACCTTC | CASSLMGAGYGYTF
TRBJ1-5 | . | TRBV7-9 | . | TGTGCCAGCAGCTTGGGGTCATTCGGGGCTCCAAGCAATCAGCCCCAGCATTTT | CASSLGSFGAPSNQPQHF
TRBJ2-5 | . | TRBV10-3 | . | TGTGCCATCAGTGATTTTAAGGCGCAGGAGACCCAGTACTTC | CAISDFKAQETQYF
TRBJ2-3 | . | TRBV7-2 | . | TGTGCCAGCAGCACCCGGACAGCAGATACGCAGTATTTT | CASSTRTADTQYF
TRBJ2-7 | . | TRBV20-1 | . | TGCAGTGCTAGAGAAGGGACAACCGAGCAGTACTTC | CSAREGTTEQYF
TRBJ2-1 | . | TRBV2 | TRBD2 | TGTGCCAGCAGTAACCTAGGACTAGCGGGGCCGAATGAGCAGTTCTTC | CASSNLGLAGPNEQFF
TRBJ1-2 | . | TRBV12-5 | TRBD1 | TGTGCTAGTGGGGAACAGGGGCCTTTGAGAAGTGGCTACACCTTC | CASGEQGPLRSGYTF
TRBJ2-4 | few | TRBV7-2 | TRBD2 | TGTGCCAGCAGCTCTAGCGGGAGGTGGAACATTCAGTACTTC | CASSSSGRWNIQYF
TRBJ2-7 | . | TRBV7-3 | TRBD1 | TGTGCCAGCAGCTTAACAAGGACAGGGGGCTACGAGCAGTACTTC | CASSLTRTGGYEQYF
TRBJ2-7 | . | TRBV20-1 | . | TGCAGTGCTAGAGCTTATAACCTCTACGAGCAGTACTTC | CSARAYNLYEQYF
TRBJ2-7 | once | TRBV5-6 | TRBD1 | TGTGCCAGCAGCTACCAGGGGGCAGGCTACGAGCAGTACTTC | CASSYQGAGYEQYF
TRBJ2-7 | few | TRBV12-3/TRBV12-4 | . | TGTGCCAGCAGCCCCCCCCGCAACCCGGGTCTCTACGAGCAGTACTTC | CASSPPRNPGLYEQYF
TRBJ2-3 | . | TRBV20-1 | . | TGCAGTGCTAGAGCCGGTTTCGGGGACACAGATACGCAGTATTTT | CSARAGFGDTDTQYF
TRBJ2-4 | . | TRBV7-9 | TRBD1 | TGTGCCAGCAGCCCAGGGACAGGGGAATTTCAGGAAAACATTCAGTACTTC | CASSPGTGEFQENIQYF
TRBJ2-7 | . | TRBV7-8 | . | TGTGCCAGCAGCTTAGAGGGGGTCGGGGTTGAGCAGTACTTC | CASSLEGVGVEQYF
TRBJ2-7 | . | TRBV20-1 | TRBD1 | TGCAGTGCTAGGACAGGGGTCACCGCTGGGCTAATGGAAGAGCAGTACTTC | CSARTGVTAGLMEEQYF
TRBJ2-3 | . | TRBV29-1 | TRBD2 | TGCAGCGTTTCCGGTAATCGGGGGGTGGCCGATACGCAGTATTTT | CSVSGNRGVADTQYF
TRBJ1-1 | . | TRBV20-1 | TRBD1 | TGCAGTGCTAGTAGGACAGGGCCCACTGAAGCTTTCTTT | CSASRTGPTEAFF
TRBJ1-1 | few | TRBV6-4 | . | TGTGCCAGCAGTGAAAGGGCGGGGGTCACTGAAGCTTTCTTT | CASSERAGVTEAFF
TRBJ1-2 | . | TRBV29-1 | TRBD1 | TGCAGCGTTGTGCAGGTGACACCGGGACAGGGGGCGCACTATGGCTACACCTTC | CSVVQVTPGQGAHYGYTF
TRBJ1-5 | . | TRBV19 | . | TGTGCCAGTATGACAGGAGATTACGGGCCCCAGCATTTT | CASMTGDYGPQHF
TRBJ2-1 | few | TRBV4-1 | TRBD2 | TGCGCCAGCAGCCAAGATCCTAGCGGGAGGGCAAATGAGCAGTTCTTC | CASSQDPSGRANEQFF
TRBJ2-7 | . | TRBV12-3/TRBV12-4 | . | TGTGCCAGCAGGTTCAGGGGCGACGAGCAGTACTTC | CASRFRGDEQYF
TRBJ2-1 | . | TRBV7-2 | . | TGTGCCAGCAGCTTAGGTGCCAGTCCTGGCGAGCAGTTCTTC | CASSLGASPGEQFF
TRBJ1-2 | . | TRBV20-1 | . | TGCAGTGCCCAATCTTGGGACGTTGGGAACTATGGCTACACCTTC | CSAQSWDVGNYGYTF
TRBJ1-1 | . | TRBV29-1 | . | TGCAGCGTTTGGAGGGGGACTGAAGCTTTCTTT | CSVWRGTEAFF
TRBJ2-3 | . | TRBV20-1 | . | TGCAGTGCTGTCCTTTTAACAGATACGCAGTATTTT | CSAVLLTDTQYF
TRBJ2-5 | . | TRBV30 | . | TGTGCCTGGAGCCTAAAAGAGACCCAGTACTTC | CAWSLKETQYF
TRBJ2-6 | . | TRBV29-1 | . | TGCAGCGTCCTCAGGGTCTCTGGGGCCAACGTCCTGACTTTC | CSVLRVSGANVLTF
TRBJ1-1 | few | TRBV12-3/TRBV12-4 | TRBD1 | TGTGCCAGCAGTTTTAGTGGGACAGGCGCATTGAACACTGAAGCTTTCTTT | CASSFSGTGALNTEAFF
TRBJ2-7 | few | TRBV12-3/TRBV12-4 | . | TGTGCCAGCAGTTTCACACCCTACGAGCAGTACTTC | CASSFTPYEQYF
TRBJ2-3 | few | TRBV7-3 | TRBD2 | TGTGCCAGCAGCTCCGGGACTAGCGCCCTAGGGGCAGATACGCAGTATTTT | CASSSGTSALGADTQYF